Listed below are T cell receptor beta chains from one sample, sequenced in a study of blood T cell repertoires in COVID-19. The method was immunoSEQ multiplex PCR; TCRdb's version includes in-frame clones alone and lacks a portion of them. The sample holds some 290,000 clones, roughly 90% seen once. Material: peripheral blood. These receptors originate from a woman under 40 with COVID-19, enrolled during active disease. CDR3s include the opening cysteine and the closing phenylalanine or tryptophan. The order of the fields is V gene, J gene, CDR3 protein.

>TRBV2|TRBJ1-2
CASSVDSNYGYTF
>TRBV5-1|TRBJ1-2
CASSQNTGGLYGYTF
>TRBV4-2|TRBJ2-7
CASSRGGTGGYEQYF
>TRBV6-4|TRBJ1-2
CARIQGQIPHGYTF
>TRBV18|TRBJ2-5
CASSPPGANQETQYF
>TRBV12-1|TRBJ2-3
CASSSLRETDTQYF
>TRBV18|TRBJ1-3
CASSPDGHGNTIYF
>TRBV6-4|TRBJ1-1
CASSVKSNTEAFF
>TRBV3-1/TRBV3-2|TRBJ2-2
CASSQGLAASTGELFF
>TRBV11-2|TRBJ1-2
CASSLVATRSGYGYTF
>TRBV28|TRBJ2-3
CASSLRTGGLNTQYF
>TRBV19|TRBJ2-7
CASSIGQISYEQYF
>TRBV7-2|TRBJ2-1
CASSSLAGRAVAEQFF
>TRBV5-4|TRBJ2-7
CASSQGQPTGEQYF
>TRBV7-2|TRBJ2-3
CASSTQGGTDTQYF
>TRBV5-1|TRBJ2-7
CASSLDRGFYEQYF
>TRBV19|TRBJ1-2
CASQDRGYGYTF
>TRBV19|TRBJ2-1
CASTDWARGLAEFNEQFF